The present T cell receptor beta chain was sequenced within a study of Ad26.COV2.S vaccination and SARS-CoV-2 variants. As to treatment: 19 received Ad26.COV2.S at low or high dose, single or two shots; 5 received placebo; per-sample allocation not given. The samples were gathered on day 63 after the first injection of vaccine or placebo. TCRdb's copy holds only in-frame clones and misses some; the assay was immunoSEQ multiplex PCR. This sample carries 350,000 to 550,000 clones, 80% to 90% of them seen once, and the ten largest clones take 2% to 3%. Details on this clone: With a much larger clone just one base away, this may be a read error.

Germline V gives CDR1 SNHLY, CDR2 FYNNEI. CDR3 size: 14 residues. Trimming shortened V by 6 bases and J by 0 bases, and 6 bases separated the two germline ends. The origin of this receptor is a person between 18 and 59 years old who received the Ad26.COV2.S COVID-19 vaccine or a placebo. The material was peripheral blood, obtained in a trial of Ad26.COV2.S vaccine versus placebo. The V gene is TRBV2, the J gene TRBJ2-6; D is unclear. The DNA of the CDR3 is TGTGCCAGCAGCCTTAACTCTGGGGCCAACGTCCTGACTTTC. Translated: CASSLNSGANVLTF.